The clone carrying this TCR beta chain appeared a few times. The target antigen is unknown. A junction boundary mismatches the germline segment, possibly from a read error. This sample stems from a study of cytomegalovirus exposure and HLA in healthy donors. Study-wide context: Researchers found that less than 90% of 350 to 500 genotyped donors fell within the Caucasian-associated ancestry cluster.

Whole-study results and caveats: In an earlier analysis, in around 590 donors, most V segments appeared productive either ~87% or ~30% of the time.

Primers included in the PCR were 60 Vbeta and 13 Jbeta primers. Some clones are missing from TCRdb's copy, which holds only in-frame ones; the method was immunoSEQ multiplex PCR. The top ten hold under 4.5% of the sample, which has around 100,000 clones, 60% to 85% seen once. The CDR3 extends over 14 amino acids. Germline CDR1 reads SQVTM; CDR2 reads ANQGSEA. This chain uses TRBV29-1 with TRBJ2-2; perhaps TRBD1 as D (5 bases). Source material: PBMCs. This clonotype was sampled from a man aged 45-65 years in good health and CMV-seropositive. The CDR3 DNA reads as TGCAGCGTGAGGCAGGGCCCGAACACTGGGGAGCTGTTTTTT. Residues: CSVRQGPNTGELFF.